The table lists the clone carrying this T cell receptor (beta chain) with many counts. These data come from a study of T cells in Graves' hyperthyroidism and ophthalmopathy. Patients were excluded because of uncontrolled infection, other autoimmune disease, pregnancy or lactation. PBMCs were collected from a roughly 10 ml volume of fresh peripheral blood. TCR beta CDR3 region amplification was performed from RNA transcripts. The HTBI primer set served for first-round RT-PCR of the TCR CDR3. A single record per CDR3 protein comes from TCRdb applying MiXCR to the multiplex PCR reads. The sample has 200,000 to 300,000 distinct CDR3 sequences, approximately 16% seen once. The specimen sequenced was blood. The sequence came from a woman aged 18 to 35 with Graves' ophthalmopathy.

CDR3 in DNA: TGTGCCAGCAGCGGTTACTGGGGTTACAATGAGCAGTTCTTC. Encoded protein: CASSGYWGYNEQFF. The chain is built from TRBV7-9 and TRBJ2-1; D is unclear. Germline CDR1 is SEHNR and CDR2 is FQNEAQ (reference sequence). The CDR3 covers 14 residues. Trimming took off 5 bases at V and 4 bases at J, with 12 bases between the two ends.